This TCR beta chain was captured by sequencing in a study of regulatory T cells in long-lasting Graves disease. Across the whole study: Persistent Graves' disease meant over 5 years of antithyroid drugs with positive TSH receptor antibodies.

Study conclusions and caveats: Patients whose Graves' disease persisted exhibited lower TCR diversity than those newly diagnosed. The small sample size may have reduced accuracy. Newly diagnosed disease favored TRBV20-1 and TRBJ2-1 over persistent disease.

Comments on this clonotype: The antigen is not known.

To make TCR beta libraries, researchers used iRepertoire HTBI primers and Arm-PCR of CDR3 regions. TCRdb reanalysed the multiplex PCR reads using MiXCR and keeps one entry per CDR3 protein. The sample consists of approximately 360,000 distinct CDR3 sequences, 23% of them appearing once. Time point here: persistent/refractory GD, antithyroid drugs over 5 years with positive TRAb. With RNA extracted from PBMCs as input, the TCR library was made. Germline values: CDR1 SQVTM, CDR2 ANQGSEA. V lost 1 base to trimming and J lost 3 bases; unmatched junction nucleotides: 6. The CDR3 is 16 amino acids. Material: peripheral blood mononuclear cells (PBMCs), obtained when the disease was refractory, from a patient treated with antithyroid drugs. This receptor was taken from a woman between 40 and 50 years old with Graves disease. The chain carries TRBV29-1 and TRBJ2-7, with 13 nucleotides matching TRBD2. CDR3 loop: CSVEVGLAGEGYEQYF. In DNA, the CDR3 is TGCAGCGTTGAAGTAGGACTAGCGGGAGAAGGCTACGAGCAGTACTTC.